Listed here are 10 T cell receptor beta chains from one sample, sequenced in a study of CD8 T cells in ankylosing spondylitis. Which antigens these TCRs recognize remains unknown. Regarding the study as a whole: A motif in TCR beta, a set of roughly eight highly homologous variants, appeared characteristic of ankylosing spondylitis blood.

TCRdb re-analysed the 5' RACE reads in MiXCR, keeping a single row per CDR3 protein. This table holds roughly 700,000 distinct CDR3 sequences, roughly 20% found once. Sequenced sample: blood, either unsorted or a sorted T cell fraction (not recorded which). These TCRs come from a male donor with ankylosing spondylitis.

This clonotype was counted only a few times. The rearrangement joins TRBV5-5 to TRBJ2-5; D is ambiguous. Germline assignment: CDR1 SGHKS and CDR2 YYEKEE (reference sequence). V was shortened by 4 bases and J by 1 base, with 14 bases between the two germline ends. The CDR3 runs to 15 residues. The CDR3 DNA is TGTGCCAGCAGCCCCCCCAGCAGTAGCCAAGAGACCCAGTACTTC. This translates into CASSPPSSSQETQYF.

This clonotype was picked up a small number of times. The chain has TRBV20-1 and TRBJ2-1; a possible D gene is TRBD1 (6 bases). The CDR3 spans 13 residues. V was shortened by 6 bases and J by 1 base, with 10 bases between the two germline ends. Germline CDR1 is DFQATT and CDR2 is SNEGSKA (reference sequence). The CDR3 DNA reads as TGCAGTGCAACCAGGGGTTCCTACAATGAGCAGTTCTTC. Its translation is CSATRGSYNEQFF.

This clonotype was recorded a few times. CDR3 bases: TGTGCCAGCAGCGTGGGAGAGGGGGCTCGCACAGATACGCAGTATTTT. Translating gives CASSVGEGARTDTQYF. This rearrangement joins TRBV9 to TRBJ2-3; the match to TRBD1 covers 7 bases. Trimming removed 2 bases from V and 1 base from J; junction bases left unmatched: 7. The CDR3 has 16 amino acids. In germline, CDR1 is SGDLS, CDR2 YYNGEE.

This clonotype was picked up many times. The chain employs TRBV4-1 and TRBJ2-1; 7 positions agree with TRBD2. This CDR3 region has 16 residues. CDR1 and CDR2 from the germline V gene are MGHRA and YSYEKL. The V and J ends lost 0 bases and 2 bases, in that order; junction bases with no gene match: 4. Here the CDR3 DNA reads TGCGCCAGCAGCCAAGACGCGGGAGTGACCTACAATGAGCAGTTCTTC. Translating gives CASSQDAGVTYNEQFF.

This clonotype was recorded a few times. The V gene is TRBV20-1, the J gene TRBJ2-1, with TRBD2 identical over 7 bases. CDR3 length: 14 residues. V was pared by 3 bases and J by 4 bases, with 6 bases of the junction left unmatched. Germline V gene sequence: CDR1 DFQATT, CDR2 SNEGSKA (reference sequence). The CDR3 sequence is CSARWRGKYNEQFF. The CDR3 nucleotides read TGCAGTGCTAGGTGGCGGGGGAAGTACAATGAGCAGTTCTTC.

The V call is TRBV5-1, the J call TRBJ2-7; perhaps TRBD1 as D (6 bases). Trimming removed 5 bases from V and 3 bases from J, with 12 bases in between. From germline, CDR1 is SGHRS and CDR2 YFSETQ. The CDR3 spans 13 residues. CDR3 region: CASSFEGVYEQYF. The DNA of the CDR3 is TGCGCCAGCAGTTTTGAGGGGGTCTACGAGCAGTACTTC.

The chain couples TRBV6-2 or TRBV6-3 to TRBJ2-7, with 10 bases fitting TRBD2. Germline CDR1 reads MNHEY; CDR2 reads SVGEGT. V gave up 8 bases and J gave up 0 bases; unmatched junction bases: 10. The CDR3 runs 16 residues. The CDR3 DNA sequence: TGTGCCAGCTGGGGGACTAGCGCTTCGAGCTCCTACGAGCAGTACTTC. Its protein is CASWGTSASSSYEQYF.

The J gene is TRBJ2-1, the V gene TRBV20-1, with D perhaps given as TRBD1 or TRBD2 (6 bases each). Germline CDR1 DFQATT, CDR2 SNEGSKA (reference sequence). V was cut by 5 bases and J by 10 bases, with 18 bases left in between. The CDR3 consists of 13 residues. CDR3 coding DNA: TGCAGTGCTCGCCCTGAGGGGGGCCGGGAGCAGTTCTTC. Its protein is CSARPEGGREQFF.

This clonotype was counted between two and nine times. The V call is TRBV12-3 or TRBV12-4, the J call TRBJ2-7; TRBD1 aligns across 7 bases. The CDR3 extends over 13 amino acids. The V and J ends lost 5 bases and 5 bases, in that order; junction bases with no gene match: 6. CDR3 loop: CASSPGTDHEQYF. Here the CDR3 DNA reads TGTGCCAGCAGTCCCGGGACAGATCACGAGCAGTACTTC.

This clonotype was picked up a small number of times. This chain connects TRBV28 to TRBJ2-3; 13 nucleotides agree with TRBD2. Trimming removed 4 bases from V and 4 bases from J; junction bases left unmatched: 5. From germline, CDR1 is MDHEN and CDR2 SYDVKM. The CDR3 contains 16 residues. For the CDR3, the DNA is TGTGCCAGCAGTTGGACTAGCGGGAGCGGGGCAGATACGCAGTATTTT. Residues: CASSWTSGSGADTQYF.